The entry below describes one T cell receptor (beta chain). The antigen is unknown. The data were obtained in a study of T cells in Graves' hyperthyroidism and ophthalmopathy. A patient was excluded if there was uncontrolled infection, other autoimmune disease, pregnancy or lactation. Study-level points and caveats: Most thyroid-expanded clonotypes above 0.001 were also found in blood. In validation, the model predicted ophthalmopathy. These predictions came a median roughly six months before onset. Stable hyperthyroidism was separated from ophthalmopathy by a model based on 13 V-J features.

Trimming took 8 bases from V and 6 from J, leaving 16 bases between them. The CDR3 is 12 amino acids. From germline, CDR1 is SQVTM and CDR2 ANQGSEA. Researchers amplified the TCR beta CDR3 regions from RNA transcripts. The HTBI primer set was used in a first-round RT-PCR of the TCR CDR3. TCRdb redid the calling of the multiplex PCR reads with MiXCR, one entry per CDR3 protein. The sample includes about 580,000 distinct CDR3 sequences, roughly 46% seen only once; the top ten take around 7.7%. Sequences were obtained from peripheral blood or thyroid tissue (not recorded which). This sequence originates from a woman aged 18-29 years with Graves' hyperthyroidism. The J gene is TRBJ1-2, the V gene TRBV29-1, with a tentative D call TRBD1 (5 bases). CDR3 nucleotide sequence: TGCAGCTTTCCCGGGACTCAAAATGGCTACACCTTC. Its translation is CSFPGTQNGYTF.